These T cell receptor beta chains were read from a single sample in a study of CD8+CD57+ T cells in acquired aplastic anemia. TCRdb processed the reads anew with MiXCR; each CDR3 protein has one entry. The sample includes hundreds of thousands of distinct CDR3 sequences, about 80% seen only once; the top ten take 35% to 50%. Input material: sorted CD4+, CD8+, or CD8+CD57+ T cells (not recorded which) from PBMCs. These receptors came from a human donor with aplastic anemia. CDR3s include the opening cysteine and the closing phenylalanine or tryptophan. A D gene is named only where the DNA matches it firmly. Rows may omit the clone size; those that give it use once, few, many or a size class.

TRBJ2-1,TRBD1,TRBV11-3,13,NA,CASSVDGTGEQFF,TGTGCCAGCAGCGTAGATGGGACAGGTGAGCAGTTCTTC
TRBJ2-7,TRBD2,TRBV5-1,14,NA,CATSFGEGAYEQYF,TGTGCCACCAGCTTCGGGGAGGGCGCCTACGAGCAGTACTTC
TRBJ1-1,TRBD1,TRBV24-1,15,NA,CATSPGQGGFTEAFF,TGTGCCACCAGCCCGGGACAGGGGGGGTTCACTGAAGCTTTCTTT
TRBJ2-7,NA,TRBV4-3,15,once,CASSQGPSGPYEQYF,TGCGCCAGCAGCCAAGGCCCTAGTGGGCCCTACGAGCAGTACTTC
TRBJ1-5,NA,TRBV13,14,NA,CASSLKGRDKPQHF,TGTGCCAGCAGCTTAAAGGGACGCGATAAGCCCCAGCATTTT
TRBJ2-7,NA,TRBV2,14,NA,CASSGGGRIYEQYF,TGTGCCAGCAGCGGTGGTGGTCGGATCTACGAGCAGTACTTC
TRBJ2-5,NA,TRBV7-3,15,NA,CASSLLPTGRYLEYF,TGTGCCAGCAGCTTACTACCAACAGGGCGCTATTTGGAGTACTTC
TRBJ1-2,NA,TRBV7-9,15,NA,CASSWGGGSGYGYTF,TGTGCCAGCAGCTGGGGTGGAGGGTCAGGGTATGGCTACACCTTC
TRBJ1-4,NA,TRBV4-1,15,many,CASSQGDITGEKLFF,TGCGCCAGCAGCCAAGGGGACATCACGGGTGAAAAACTGTTTTTT
TRBJ1-4,TRBD1,TRBV7-9,14,NA,CAGQGGGLNEKLFF,TGTGCCGGACAGGGGGGGGGCCTTAATGAAAAACTGTTTTTT
TRBJ2-1,TRBD2,TRBV29-1,15,NA,CSVAFSLAGSHEQFF,TGCAGCGTTGCCTTCAGTCTAGCGGGGAGCCATGAGCAGTTCTTC
TRBJ2-1,NA,TRBV9,14,NA,CASSCDDGNTEDFF,TGTGCCAGCAGCTGCGACGATGGTAACACTGAGGATTTCTTC
TRBJ2-1,NA,TRBV11-1,16,NA,CASSAEGDGGSDEQFF,TGTGCCAGCAGCGCAGAGGGGGATGGGGGGAGCGATGAGCAGTTCTTC
TRBJ2-3,TRBD2,TRBV20-1,16,once,CSARETSGGDTDTQYF,TGCAGTGCTAGAGAGACTAGCGGGGGGGACACAGATACGCAGTATTTT
TRBJ1-1,NA,TRBV20-1,11,NA,CSARQNPEAFF,TGCAGTGCCCGACAGAACCCTGAAGCTTTCTTT
TRBJ2-7,NA,TRBV7-2,19,NA,CASSIVGVALGPNPYEQYF,TGTGCCAGCAGCATTGTCGGGGTAGCGTTGGGGCCAAATCCCTACGAGCAGTACTTC
TRBJ2-7,TRBD1,TRBV7-3,14,NA,CASSLSAGGYEQYF,TGTGCCAGCAGCTTATCGGCAGGGGGCTACGAGCAGTACTTC
TRBJ2-1,NA,TRBV20-1,14,NA,CSARDWRNYNEQFF,TGCAGTGCTAGAGATTGGCGGAATTACAATGAGCAGTTCTTC
TRBJ1-2,NA,TRBV10-1,13,few,CASSEMGVYGYTF,TGCGCCAGCAGTGAAATGGGGGTCTATGGCTACACCTTC
TRBJ2-5,NA,TRBV7-7,14,NA,CASSLAPTDETGEF,TGTGCCAGCAGCTTAGCGCCAACGGACGAGACGGGTGAGTTC
TRBJ1-1,NA,TRBV9,8,NA,CASSLGGF,TGTGCCAGCAGCCTTGGGGGCTTT
TRBJ2-5,NA,TRBV25-1,17,NA,CASTYGVPGASGGTQYF,TGTGCCAGCACCTACGGGGTGCCGGGGGCCTCAGGGGGGACCCAGTACTTC
TRBJ2-1,NA,TRBV19,15,once,CASSQALDSYNEQFF,TGCGCCAGCAGTCAAGCGCTAGATTCCTACAATGAGCAGTTCTTC
TRBJ2-1,TRBD1,TRBV9,16,NA,CASSLAGQGLDNEQFF,TGCGCCAGCAGCTTAGCTGGACAGGGCTTAGATAATGAGCAGTTCTTC
TRBJ2-1,NA,TRBV7-3,14,NA,CASSSVATWGETQF,TGTGCCAGCAGTTCTGTGGCGACTTGGGGAGAGACCCAGTTC
TRBJ2-1,NA,TRBV7-8,13,NA,CASSLGGGPEKLF,TGTGCCAGCAGCTTAGGGGGAGGCCCCGAGAAGCTCTTC
TRBJ1-5,NA,TRBV7-3,17,NA,CASSISPGGRDTQPQHF,TGTGCCAGCAGCATCAGCCCCGGCGGAAGGGATACTCAGCCCCAGCATTTT